This record covers a single TCR beta chain. This clone has only a few counts. Its antigen remains unidentified. Base qualities are not provided; no much larger clone lies one nucleotide away. The sample's time point label, in plain terms: about 4 weeks on oral tofacitinib. Reading the label with the study, this specimen's treatment or condition is: oral pan-JAK inhibitor, 5-10 mg twice daily. From alopecia areata patients, peripheral blood was collected along with lesional scalp punch biopsies. After PBMCs were isolated by density centrifugation and stained for CD3, CD4 and CD8, a FACSAria was used to sort CD4+ and CD8+ T cells. V is pared back by 5 bases and J by 0 bases, with 6 bases lying between the germline termini. From its cysteine to its phenylalanine, the CDR3 spans 13 amino acids. Only CDR3 DNA is held: 39 bases, read in frame from base 1. Sequences SGHTA (CDR1) and FQGNSA (CDR2) are obtained from the germline V gene.

Library creation used the immunoSEQ multiplex PCR assay. RNA was extracted from all samples and reverse transcribed into cDNA, which served as template for TCR sequencing. First-strand cDNA was synthesized with SuperScript III using a 2:1 mix of oligo-dT and random hexamers. A synthetic immune receptor repertoire was used to measure amplification bias, and any remaining bias was corrected computationally. As for how the authors treated the data: After raw reads were preprocessed to remove errors, the CDR3 was defined following IMGT conventions as running from the conserved cysteine to phenylalanine. Clonality was computed as 1 minus the Shannon entropy, with the entropy normalized by log2 of the number of productive unique TCRs. CD4 or CD8 identity of scalp clones was inferred by cross-referencing scalp TCRbeta sequences with sorted blood CD4 and CD8 repertoires. Held by TCRdb, this immuneACCESS table contains in-frame sequences only and omits some clones. Under half of the omission traces to an unresolved V gene where checked; the cause of the rest is unknown. The V and J calls and clone size come from that table; D and trimming were worked out from the DNA. Within this sample are around 140,000 clones, with 86% of them counted one time only. The top ten hold 13% of the sample.

This sample was taken from a study of CD8+ T cells in alopecia areata (dated by TCRdb to 2016 to 2019). Concerning the study at large: Treated patients were enrolled in an open-label pilot trial of oral tofacitinib at 5 to 10 mg twice daily for moderate-to-severe alopecia areata. Tofacitinib-treated patients had biopsies at baseline and at 4 and 24 weeks of treatment, with a later scalp biopsy in several patients. Amplification of TCRbeta CDR3 regions was done by immunoSEQ multiplex PCR using 35 Vbeta forward primers and 13 Jbeta reverse primers. The study used high-throughput TCRbeta sequencing to examine T cell clonal expansion in alopecia areata, in both the C3H/HeJ mouse model and human patients. In humans, TCRbeta sequencing was performed on scalp tissue and on sorted CD4+ and CD8+ peripheral blood T cells from healthy controls and from patients with patchy or totalis/universalis alopecia areata. RNA came from the PAXgene miRNA kit for fixed scalp, the miRNeasy kit for PBMCs, and the RNeasy kit for mouse skin. Patients stayed on tofacitinib for 6 to 18 months and then had 6 months of follow-up off drug so that delayed response and recurrence could be assessed. Clonality in the scalp was compared among normal scalp (n=4), patchy alopecia areata scalp (n=8), and alopecia totalis/universalis scalp (n=8). For the treated patients, the SALT score, which quantifies what percentage of scalp surface area is affected, served as the measure of disease severity.

General conclusions and limits of the study: Resident alphabeta T cells in normal human skin are also sequenced, complicating scalp TCR repertoire analysis, unlike mouse skin dominated by gammadelta T cells. Scalp clonality and the number of expanded CD8+ clones among the top 100 scalp clones were significantly decreased by tofacitinib. Compared with mice, TCR sequences shared between patients were less clear, possibly partly because of HLA diversity across the patient population. Because the treated cohort was small and had only one nonresponder, larger studies are needed to examine links between baseline CD8+ expansion and response. Higher clonality and more expanded CD8+ clones were observed in lesional scalp than in normal scalp, particularly in alopecia totalis/universalis, a finding suggestive of antigenic drive. Many expanded lesional clones persisted in scalp and blood during tofacitinib treatment, which may partly explain relapse after stopping treatment.

The receptor's source is a human donor with alopecia areata. In this chain, TRBV7-2 is recombined with TRBJ2-3, with the D gene uncertain. The sequenced sample was CD8+ T cells sorted from blood, obtained at week 4, from a patient treated with tofacitinib. CDR3 loop: CASSRLSTDTQYF. The DNA is as follows: TGTGCCAGCAGCCGTCTAAGCACAGATACGCAGTATTTT.